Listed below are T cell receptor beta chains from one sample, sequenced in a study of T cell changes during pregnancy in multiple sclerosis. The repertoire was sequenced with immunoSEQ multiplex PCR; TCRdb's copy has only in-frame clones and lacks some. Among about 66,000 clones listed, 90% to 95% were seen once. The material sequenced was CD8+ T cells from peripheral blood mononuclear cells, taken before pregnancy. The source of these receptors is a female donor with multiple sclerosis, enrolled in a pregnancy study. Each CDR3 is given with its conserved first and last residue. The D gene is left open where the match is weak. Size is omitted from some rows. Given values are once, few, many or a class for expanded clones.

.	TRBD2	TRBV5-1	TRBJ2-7	CASSLALGLAGYEQYF	TGCGCCAGCAGCTTGGCCTTGGGACTAGCCGGCTACGAGCAGTACTTC
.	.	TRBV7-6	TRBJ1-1	CASSLQGLGDTEAFF	TGTGCCAGCAGCCTCCAGGGGTTGGGGGACACTGAAGCTTTCTTT
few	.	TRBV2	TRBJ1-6	CASTGSNSPLHF	TGTGCCAGCACCGGTTCGAATTCACCCCTCCACTTT
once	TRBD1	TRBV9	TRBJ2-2	CASSENRDRPNTGELFF	TGTGCCAGCAGTGAAAATAGGGACAGGCCGAACACCGGGGAGCTGTTTTTT
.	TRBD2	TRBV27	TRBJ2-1	CASKLAENNEQFF	TGTGCCAGCAAACTAGCGGAAAACAATGAGCAGTTCTTC
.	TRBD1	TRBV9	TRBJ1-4	CASSAGTGDEKLFF	TGTGCCAGCAGCGCCGGGACAGGTGATGAAAAACTGTTTTTT
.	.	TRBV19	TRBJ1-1	CASSIMALNTEAFF	TGTGCCAGTAGTATCATGGCCCTGAACACTGAAGCTTTCTTT
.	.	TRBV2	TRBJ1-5	CASRPGQHQINQPQHF	TGTGCCAGCAGACCCGGACAGCACCAAATCAATCAGCCCCAGCATTTT
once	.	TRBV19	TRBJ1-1	CASSSGEGAFF	TGTGCCAGTAGTTCAGGGGAAGGAGCTTTCTTT
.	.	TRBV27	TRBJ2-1	CASSLAGGEQFF	TGTGCCAGCAGTTTGGCCGGCGGTGAGCAGTTCTTC
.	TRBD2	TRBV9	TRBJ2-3	CASSTGGATDTQYF	TGTGCCAGCAGCACGGGGGGGGCCACAGATACGCAGTATTTT
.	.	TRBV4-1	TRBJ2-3	CASSDRLAGDTQYF	TGCGCCAGCAGCGACCGACTCGCGGGGGATACGCAGTATTTT
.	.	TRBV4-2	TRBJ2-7	CASSQAFHEQYF	TGTGCCAGCAGCCAAGCCTTCCACGAGCAGTACTTC
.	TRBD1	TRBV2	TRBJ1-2	CASSVDRVGIRTSPNYGYTF	TGTGCCAGCAGTGTAGACAGGGTGGGGATTAGGACGAGTCCTAACTATGGCTACACCTTC
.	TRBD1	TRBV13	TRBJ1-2	CASSPTGQIYYGYTF	TGTGCCAGCAGCCCGACGGGACAGATTTATTATGGCTACACCTTC
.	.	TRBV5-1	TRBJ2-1	CASSKTWESSYNEQFF	TGCGCCAGCAGTAAAACGTGGGAGAGCTCCTACAATGAGCAGTTCTTC
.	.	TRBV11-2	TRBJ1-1	CASSLVSQGEAFF	TGTGCCAGCAGCTTAGTGTCTCAGGGTGAAGCTTTCTTT
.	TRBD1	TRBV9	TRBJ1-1	CASSLSRTGNTEAFF	TGTGCCAGCAGCCTAAGTAGGACAGGGAACACTGAAGCTTTCTTT
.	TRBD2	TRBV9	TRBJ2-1	CASSGTSPNEQFF	TGTGCCAGCAGCGGGACTAGTCCCAATGAGCAGTTCTTC
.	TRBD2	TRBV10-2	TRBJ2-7	CASSELAGGPNEQYF	TGCGCCAGCAGTGAGCTAGCGGGGGGGCCCAACGAGCAGTACTTC
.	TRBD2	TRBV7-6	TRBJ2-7	CASSLLASGGRPQYF	TGTGCCAGCAGCTTACTAGCTAGCGGGGGGCGGCCTCAGTACTTC
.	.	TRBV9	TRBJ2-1	CASSVWGRNEQFF	TGTGCCAGCAGCGTATGGGGGCGCAATGAGCAGTTCTTC
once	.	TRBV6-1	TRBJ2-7	CASPTGTYEQYF	TGTGCCAGCCCAACAGGGACATACGAGCAGTACTTC
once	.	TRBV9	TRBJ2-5	CASSPPAGQETQYF	TGTGCCAGCAGCCCACCAGCCGGGCAAGAGACCCAGTACTTC
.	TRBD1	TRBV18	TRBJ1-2	CASSPPTGSHNYGYTF	TGTGCCAGCTCACCACCGACAGGGTCCCATAACTATGGCTACACCTTC
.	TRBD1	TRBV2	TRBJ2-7	CASNPGQGFHEQYF	TGTGCCAGCAACCCAGGACAGGGGTTCCACGAGCAGTACTTC
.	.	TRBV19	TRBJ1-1	CASTDRWATEAFF	TGTGCCAGTACAGACCGTTGGGCCACTGAAGCTTTCTTT
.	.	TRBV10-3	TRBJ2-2	CAISEEVSGELFF	TGTGCCATCAGTGAAGAGGTGTCCGGGGAGCTGTTTTTT
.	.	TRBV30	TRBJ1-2	CAWSVTGSNYGYTF	TGTGCCTGGAGTGTAACCGGTTCTAACTATGGCTACACCTTC
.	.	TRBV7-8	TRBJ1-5	CASNLLPGQINNQPQHF	TGTGCCAGCAACCTCCTACCGGGTCAAATAAACAATCAGCCCCAGCATTTT
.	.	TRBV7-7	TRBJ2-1	CASSSRPGGVPYNEQFF	TGTGCTAGCAGCTCCCGCCCGGGGGGCGTCCCCTACAATGAGCAGTTCTTC
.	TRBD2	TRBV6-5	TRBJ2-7	CASSYSLAGYTYEQYF	TGTGCCAGCAGTTACTCGCTAGCGGGTTATACCTACGAGCAGTACTTC
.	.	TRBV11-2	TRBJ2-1	CASSFWPGVSYNEQFF	TGTGCCAGCAGCTTTTGGCCGGGAGTCTCCTACAATGAGCAGTTCTTC
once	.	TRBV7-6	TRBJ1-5	CASTLAAGGGQPQHF	TGTGCCAGCACTTTAGCGGCGGGGGGAGGCCAGCCCCAGCATTTT
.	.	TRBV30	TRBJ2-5	CAWNGTQKETQYF	TGTGCCTGGAATGGGACACAAAAAGAGACCCAGTACTTC
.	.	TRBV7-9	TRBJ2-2	CASSFGGENTGELFF	TGTGCCAGCAGCTTTGGCGGGGAGAACACCGGGGAGCTGTTTTTT
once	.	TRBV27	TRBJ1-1	CASSLGAGVNTEAFF	TGTGCCAGCAGTTTGGGGGCAGGGGTGAACACTGAAGCTTTCTTT
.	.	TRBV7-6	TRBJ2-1	CASSSYRDWNEQFF	TGTGCCAGCAGCTCGTACAGGGATTGGAATGAGCAGTTCTTC
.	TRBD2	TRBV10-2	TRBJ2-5	CATLSLAGGFETQYF	TGCGCCACCTTAAGTCTAGCGGGGGGGTTTGAGACCCAGTACTTC
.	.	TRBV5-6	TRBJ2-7	CASSPWGQLYEQYF	TGTGCCAGCAGCCCATGGGGGCAGCTCTACGAGCAGTACTTC
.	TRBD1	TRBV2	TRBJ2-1	CASSERGTGKFF	TGTGCCAGCAGTGAACGGGGGACAGGGAAGTTCTTC
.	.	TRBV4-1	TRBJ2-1	CASSGRGDSYNEQFF	TGCGCCAGCAGCGGGCGCGGGGACTCCTACAATGAGCAGTTCTTC
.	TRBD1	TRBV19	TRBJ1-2	CASSIDFRDSTNYGYTF	TGTGCCAGTAGTATAGATTTCCGGGACAGTACTAACTATGGCTACACCTTC
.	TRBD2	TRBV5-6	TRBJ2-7	CASSPAGTIYEQYF	TGTGCCAGCAGCCCGGCAGGGACTATCTACGAGCAGTACTTC
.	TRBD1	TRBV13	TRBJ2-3	CASSSDQGQGEVDTQYF	TGTGCCAGCAGCTCGGACCAGGGACAGGGGGAGGTAGATACGCAGTATTTT
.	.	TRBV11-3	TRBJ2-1	CASSLGFGHEQFF	TGTGCCAGCAGCTTAGGGTTTGGCCATGAGCAGTTCTTC
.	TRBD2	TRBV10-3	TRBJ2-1	CAISEPGGSSYNEQFF	TGTGCCATCAGTGAACCGGGGGGGAGCTCCTACAATGAGCAGTTCTTC
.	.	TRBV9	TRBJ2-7	CASSGDISYEQYF	TGTGCCAGCAGCGGGGACATCTCCTACGAGCAGTACTTC
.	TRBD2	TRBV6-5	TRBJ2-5	CASSSWAGGTQYF	TGTGCCAGCAGTTCGTGGGCGGGGGGGACCCAGTACTTC
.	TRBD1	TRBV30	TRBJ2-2	CAWSVWGQGSTGELFF	TGTGCCTGGAGTGTATGGGGACAGGGGTCCACCGGGGAGCTGTTTTTT
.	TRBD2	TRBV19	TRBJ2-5	CASSWGTSGPQETQYF	TGTGCCAGTAGCTGGGGGACTAGCGGGCCCCAAGAGACCCAGTACTTC
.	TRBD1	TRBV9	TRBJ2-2	CASSEGQGINTGELFF	TGTGCCAGCAGCGAAGGACAGGGGATCAACACCGGGGAGCTGTTTTTT